This TCR beta chain was observed in a study of blood T cells in healthy people across ages. The amount of total RNA extracted per sample was at least 5.5 micrograms. Primers used in a second PCR of roughly 6 to 11 cycles were a sample-barcoded 5' primer and a J-beta primer mix. With 12 random nucleotides, a template-switch adaptor tagged each individual cDNA molecule. At least 3 million CDR3-containing paired-end reads were obtained per sample. Each CDR3 protein gets one entry after TCRdb re-called the 5' RACE reads with MiXCR. The sample includes around 800,000 distinct CDR3 sequences, around 24% of them seen just once. This sample also belongs to another study, concerning T cells of mothers and their children. That investigation notes: The yield was over 8 million TCR beta CDR3 reads from each mother and around 3.3 million from each child.

The TCR comes from a boy younger than 18 in good health. Material: blood.

CDR3: CASSPPGPGDQPQHF. DNA of the CDR3: TGTGCCAGCTCACCACCAGGGCCGGGGGATCAGCCCCAGCATTTT. The chain uses TRBV18 and TRBJ1-5, with D maybe TRBD1 (5 bases). The germline gives CDR1 KGHSH, CDR2 LQKENI. The CDR3 contains 15 residues. Trimming left V 0 bases short and J 5 bases short, with 11 bases between.